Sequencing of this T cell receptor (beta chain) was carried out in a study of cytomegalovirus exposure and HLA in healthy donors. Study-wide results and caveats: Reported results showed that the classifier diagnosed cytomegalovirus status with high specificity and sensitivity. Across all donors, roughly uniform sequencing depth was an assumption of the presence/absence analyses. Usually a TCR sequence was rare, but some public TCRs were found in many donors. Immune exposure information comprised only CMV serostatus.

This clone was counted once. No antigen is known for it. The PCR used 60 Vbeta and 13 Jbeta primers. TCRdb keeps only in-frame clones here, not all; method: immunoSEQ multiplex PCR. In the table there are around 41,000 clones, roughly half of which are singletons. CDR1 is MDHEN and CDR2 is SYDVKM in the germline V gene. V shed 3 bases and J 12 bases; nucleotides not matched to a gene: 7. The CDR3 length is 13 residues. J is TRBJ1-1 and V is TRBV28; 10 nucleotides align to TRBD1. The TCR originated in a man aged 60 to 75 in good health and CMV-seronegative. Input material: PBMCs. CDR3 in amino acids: CASSLGTGAETFF. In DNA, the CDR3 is TGTGCCAGCAGTTTGGGGACAGGGGCAGAAACTTTCTTT.